This T cell receptor (beta chain) was documented in a study of cytomegalovirus exposure and HLA in healthy donors. Study overall: HLA-typed donors were the source of approximately 85 million unique TCRs, which an early data release held. Regarding the study as a whole: Across donors, presence/absence analyses took sequencing depth to be roughly uniform. Common viral pathogens (according to a later analysis) appeared linked to several of the most significant clusters. Later, TCR association rates were found to vary by HLA locus, highest for DRB1 and lowest for HLA-C.

About this clone itself: Its antigen is as yet unknown.

This CDR3 region has 18 residues. V lost 0 bases and J lost 0; bases outside the gene matches: 8. Germline CDR1 reads MGHRA; CDR2 reads YSYEKL. In the PCR, 60 Vbeta and 13 Jbeta primers were used. Sequenced by immunoSEQ multiplex PCR; TCRdb stores in-frame clones only, minus some. This sample's table has around 53,000 clones. This receptor was obtained from a woman aged 25 to 45 in good health and CMV-seropositive. This chain uses TRBV4-1 with TRBJ2-1, with TRBD2 identical over 7 bases. Sequencing input: PBMCs. This chain's CDR3 is CASSQEGRRTSSYNEQFF. The CDR3 coding sequence is TGCGCCAGCAGCCAAGAAGGTCGGAGGACTAGCTCCTACAATGAGCAGTTCTTC.